The clone carrying this TCR beta chain was seen once. Its antigen is currently unknown. The data were obtained in a study of sequential checkpoint blockade in melanoma. Study as a whole: Each arm's sequence ended with maintenance nivolumab.

Described treatment: randomized to nivolumab then ipilimumab (arm A) or the reverse (arm B). Patients had received no earlier DNA-damaging chemotherapy. V lost 10 bases and J 6 bases, leaving 19 bases between the germline ends. This CDR3 region has 14 residues. CDR1 is LNHDA and CDR2 is SQIVND in the germline V gene (reference sequence). Notes on the study in general: Tumor T-cell fraction and clonality correlated with PD-L1 and CD8+ counts.

Produced via immunoSEQ multiplex PCR; TCRdb's table is partial and in-frame only. The table lists under 7,000 clones, about 25% of them singletons, with around a tenth in the top ten. The chain recombines TRBV19 with TRBJ1-5; no reliable D call. The sequence was collected from a human donor with melanoma. The sequences come from tumor tissue (inferred from file names), collected from a patient given nivolumab and ipilimumab in sequence. In nucleotides, the CDR3 is TGTGCCACTCAGACCGAGGGTTTTAGTCAGCCCCAGCATTTT. Its translation: CATQTEGFSQPQHF.